The clone carrying this TCR beta chain was counted only a few times. Its antigen is currently unknown. The table came from immunoSEQ multiplex PCR; TCRdb's copy has only in-frame clones and leaves some out. The sample lists over 10,000 clones; around three fifths were seen once. These data belong to a study of T cell repertoires in urothelial bladder cancer. Study-level results: Carcinoma specimens had median approximately 2.1% tumor infiltrating lymphocytes, benign about 13%. Carcinoma specimens had fewer T cells than benign specimens. One T-cell clone reached up to roughly 15% of carcinoma infiltrating lymphocytes.

V was trimmed by 3 bases and J by 5 bases, leaving 11 bases between them. The CDR3 has 13 residues. The germline V gene encodes CDR1 GTSNPN and CDR2 SVGIG (reference sequence). The clonotype originates from a human donor with urothelial carcinoma. The rearrangement joins TRBV30 to TRBJ1-5, with D unclear. The sequencing input was tumor-infiltrating cells from bladder cancer. This chain's CDR3 is CAWSNRRDQPQHF. The CDR3 region has the DNA TGTGCCTGGAGCAACCGGCGGGATCAGCCCCAGCATTTT.